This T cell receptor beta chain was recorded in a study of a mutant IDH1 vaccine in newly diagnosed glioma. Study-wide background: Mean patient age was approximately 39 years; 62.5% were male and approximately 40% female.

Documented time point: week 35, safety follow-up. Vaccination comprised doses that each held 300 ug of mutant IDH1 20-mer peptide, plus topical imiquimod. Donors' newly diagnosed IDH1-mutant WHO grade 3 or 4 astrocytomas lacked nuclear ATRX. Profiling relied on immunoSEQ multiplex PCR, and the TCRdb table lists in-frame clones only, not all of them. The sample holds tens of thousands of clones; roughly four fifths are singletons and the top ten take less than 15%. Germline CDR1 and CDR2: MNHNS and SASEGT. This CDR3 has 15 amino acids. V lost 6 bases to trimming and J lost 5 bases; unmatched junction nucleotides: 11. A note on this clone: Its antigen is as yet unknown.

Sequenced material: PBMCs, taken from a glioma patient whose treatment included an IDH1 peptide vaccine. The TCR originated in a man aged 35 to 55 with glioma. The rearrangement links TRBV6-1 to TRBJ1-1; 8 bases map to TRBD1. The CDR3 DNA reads TGTGCCAGCAGCCCTCAAATCCAGGGGGCAACTGAAGCTTTCTTT. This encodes CASSPQIQGATEAFF.